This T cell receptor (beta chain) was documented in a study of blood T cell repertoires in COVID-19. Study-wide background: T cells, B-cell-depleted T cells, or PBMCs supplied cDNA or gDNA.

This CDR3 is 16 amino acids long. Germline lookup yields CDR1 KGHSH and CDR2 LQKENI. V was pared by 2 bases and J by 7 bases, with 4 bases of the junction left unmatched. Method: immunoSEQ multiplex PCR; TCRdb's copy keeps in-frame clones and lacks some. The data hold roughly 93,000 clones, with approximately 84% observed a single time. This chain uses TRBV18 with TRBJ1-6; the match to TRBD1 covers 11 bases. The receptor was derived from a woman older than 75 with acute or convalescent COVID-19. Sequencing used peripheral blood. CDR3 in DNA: TGTGCCAGCTCACCAATGGGGACAGGGGGGAATTCACCCCTCCACTTT. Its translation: CASSPMGTGGNSPLHF. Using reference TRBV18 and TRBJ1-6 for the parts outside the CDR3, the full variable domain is NAGVMQNPRHLVRRRGQEARLRCSPMKGHSHVYWYRQLPEEGLKFMVYLQKENIIDESGMPKERFSAEFPKEGPSILRIQQVVRGDSAAYFCASSPMGTGGNSPLHFGNGTRLTVT.